Listed here are 8 T cell receptor beta chains from one sample, sequenced in a study of human T cells and chemical hapten exposure. One entry per CDR3 protein results from TCRdb running MiXCR on the RACE reads. The sample holds around 57,000 distinct CDR3 sequences, over 9% seen once. Time point indicated: pre-sensitization, week 0. Treatment described: therapeutic diphenylcyclopropenone sensitization with weekly scalp DPC. The input for sequencing was whole blood, taken in connection with sensitization to the hapten diphenylcyclopropenone (DPC). These receptors were taken from a woman between 35 and 50 years old with alopecia areata. Some clones in this sample may be carry-over from other donors' samples.

The chain is built from TRBV3-1 and TRBJ2-7; D uncertain. The CDR3 is made up of 13 amino acids. V was shortened by 1 base and J by 3 bases, with 7 bases between the two germline ends. Looked up from germline, CDR1 is LGHDT and CDR2 is YNNKEL (reference sequence). CDR3 in amino acids: CASSQGEGYEQYF. The CDR3 DNA reads as TGTGCCAGCAGCCAAGGAGAAGGCTACGAGCAGTACTTC.

J is TRBJ2-6 and V is TRBV9, with TRBD2 matching 11 bases. The germline V gene has CDR1 SGDLS and CDR2 YYNGEE. J gave up 0 bases and V 4 bases, and 9 bases lay outside the gene matches. The CDR3 length is 19 residues. Here the CDR3 DNA reads TGTGCCAGCAGCACACCCCCCGGGACTAGCGGCTCTGGGGCCAACGTCCTGACTTTC. Translating it yields CASSTPPGTSGSGANVLTF.

This clonotype was counted ten times or more. The chain carries TRBV27 and TRBJ1-1, with D hard to call. Germline assignment: CDR1 MNHEY and CDR2 SMNVEV (reference sequence). Trimming shortened V by 3 bases and J by 3 bases, and 8 bases separated the two germline ends. The CDR3 is 13 amino acids. CDR3 sequence reads: CASSFLGYTEAFF. The CDR3 DNA reads as TGTGCCAGCAGTTTTTTGGGTTACACTGAAGCTTTCTTT.

V usage is TRBV7-9 and J usage is TRBJ1-3, with TRBD1 matching 8 bases. The CDR3 runs 19 residues. J was trimmed by 0 bases and V by 3 bases; bases with no gene match: 13. Germline V CDR1 and CDR2: SEHNR, FQNEAQ (reference sequence). For the CDR3, the DNA is TGTGCCAGCAGCTTGACATTCCAGGACAGGGCCCCCTCTGGAAACACCATATATTTT. Its protein is CASSLTFQDRAPSGNTIYF.

Points on this clonotype: Being one base from a much bigger clone, this may be a read error. The V gene is TRBV6-2 or TRBV6-3, the J gene TRBJ1-2; D is uncertain. CDR3 length: 15 residues. V was shortened by 5 bases and J by 6 bases, with 19 bases between the two germline ends. Germline values: CDR1 MNHEY, CDR2 SVGEGT. CDR3 sequence reads: CASSTYQDLQNGYTF. In DNA form, the CDR3 reads TGTGCCAGCAGTACATATCAGGACCTTCAGAATGGCTACACCTTC.

Here the CDR3 DNA reads TGTGCCAGCTTAACCATCAGGGAGGGAAAACTGTTTTTT. This translates into CASLTIREGKLFF. The rearrangement uses TRBV6-5 and TRBJ1-4; D possibly corresponds to TRBD1 (5 bases). The V gene's germline CDR1 is MNHEY and CDR2 SVGAGI. This CDR3 has 13 residues. Trimming took 8 bases from V and 10 from J, leaving 17 bases between them.

This clonotype showed up just a few times. This rearrangement joins TRBV29-1 to TRBJ2-5; no reliable D call. The V end was cut by 7 bases, the J end by 5 bases, with 11 bases between. Germline loops: CDR1 SQVTM, CDR2 ANQGSEA. The CDR3 is 11 residues long. CDR3: CSARLGETQYF. The DNA of the CDR3 is TGCAGCGCCCGACTTGGGGAGACCCAGTACTTC.

On this clonotype itself: One end of the junction varies from germline; a read error may be responsible. CDR3 DNA: TGTGCCAGCAGCTCAACCCGCGGGTCGCCGATCTTC. Amino acids: CASSSTRGSPIF. This chain uses TRBV7-3 with TRBJ1-2, with D hard to call. The germline CDR1 and CDR2 sequences are SGHTA and FQGTGA. The CDR3 extends over 12 amino acids.